The clone carrying this TCR beta chain was counted between two and nine times. Its cognate antigen is unknown. Per the study methods: Sample TCR totals centred on a median of 95,638, ranging about 20,000 to 700,000. TCRdb called the RACE reads again in MiXCR, with one record for every CDR3 protein. Here the V and J calls rest on TCRdb's processing, not on the authors' analysis. The table includes 300,000 to 450,000 distinct CDR3 sequences, less than 6.5% detected once. The V gene's germline CDR1 is KGHSH and CDR2 LQKENI. V lost 2 bases and J lost 9; bases outside the gene matches: 9. The CDR3 consists of 16 residues. Time point here: pre-sensitization, week 0. Treatment indicated: therapeutic diphenylcyclopropenone sensitization with weekly scalp DPC. Suited to DPC and affected by alopecia, the donors ranged from 18 to 70 years old. This record comes from a study of human T cells and chemical hapten exposure.

General study results and limits: DPC sensitization left the count of TCRs above 1 in 1000 unchanged.

The chain uses TRBV18 and TRBJ1-6; 8 positions agree with TRBD1. This specimen was whole blood, taken in connection with sensitization to the hapten diphenylcyclopropenone (DPC). This clonotype was obtained from a woman aged 50 to 60 with alopecia areata. Some clones in this sample may be carry-over from other donors' samples. CDR3 sequence: CASSPGQGGIGSPLHF. For the CDR3, the DNA is TGTGCCAGCTCACCAGGACAGGGAGGGATTGGTTCACCCCTCCACTTT.